These 4 T cell receptor beta chains were sequenced from one sample in a study of shared clonotypes between healthy human individuals. TCRdb's copy holds only in-frame clones and misses some; the assay was immunoSEQ multiplex PCR. This sample has 550,000 to 600,000 clones, with roughly 98% found just once. Selected positively for CCR7 and CD45RO-negative, naive CD8 cells excluded terminally differentiated effector memory CD45RA+ cells. The specimen was naive CD8+ T cells sorted from blood. The receptors originated from a man aged 30 to 45 in good health.

V usage is TRBV9 and J usage is TRBJ2-3; 11 bases are a match to TRBD2. This CDR3 contains 16 residues. V dropped 2 bases and J dropped 2; count of bases not matched to a gene: 4. Per germline, CDR1 SGDLS and CDR2 YYNGEE. The CDR3 coding sequence is TGTGCCAGCAGCGTCTCTAGCGGGAGGCCCACAGATACGCAGTATTTT. It yields the protein CASSVSSGRPTDTQYF.

The V gene is TRBV2, the J gene TRBJ2-7; TRBD2 agrees at 14 bases. The CDR3 contains 15 residues. The J segment lost 4 bases and the V segment lost 4 bases, leaving 3 bases of the junction unmatched. The germline CDR1 and CDR2 sequences are SNHLY and FYNNEI. CDR3 nucleotides: TGTGCCAGCAGTGCCGGGACTAGCGGGAGATACGAGCAGTACTTC. This codes for CASSAGTSGRYEQYF.

Concerning this clone itself: Other DNA sequences in the same sample also yield this CDR3. The chain carries TRBV28 and TRBJ1-1; D not resolved. CDR3 length: 12 residues. Germline CDR1 MDHEN, CDR2 SYDVKM. V was pared by 5 bases and J by 2 bases, with 6 bases between. CDR3 protein: CASSLGNTEAFF. In DNA, the CDR3 is TGTGCCAGCAGTCTCGGAAACACTGAAGCTTTCTTT.

This chain connects TRBV7-2 to TRBJ1-1, with D possibly TRBD1 on 5 matching bases. Trimming removed 6 bases from V and 1 base from J, with 12 bases in between. CDR1 SGHTA and CDR2 FQGNSA come from the germline V gene. This CDR3 region has 14 residues. The CDR3: CASRYSGGNTEAFF. The DNA of the CDR3 is TGTGCCAGCAGGTACAGTGGGGGGAACACTGAAGCTTTCTTT.